The clone carrying this TCR beta chain was picked up a small number of times. Its antigen is not known. PCR was performed a second time for roughly 7 to 12 cycles using a sample-barcoded 5' primer and a J-beta primer mix. Every cDNA was tagged by a template-switch adaptor with 12 random nucleotides. From the 5' RACE reads, TCRdb called clonotypes with MiXCR, one entry per CDR3 protein. The sample has 600,000 or so distinct CDR3 sequences; under 25% are singletons. Trimming pared 0 bases from V and 2 bases from J, leaving 8 bases between. Germline V lookup: CDR1 SGHRS, CDR2 YFSETQ. The CDR3 has 14 residues. This entry belongs to a study of blood T cells in healthy people across ages. The study's findings and limits: Estimates based on one million T cells were treated as lower bounds. Strongly correlated with naive T cell percentage was TCR beta diversity. It was not known whether donors were CMV positive (a possible confounder of expanded clonotype changes).

The sample taken for sequencing was blood. The chain combines TRBV5-1 with TRBJ1-1, with D possibly TRBD1 on 6 matching bases. This TCR was sampled from a man in his 70s in good health. The CDR3 is CASSLGGTNTEAFF. Here the CDR3 DNA reads TGCGCCAGCAGCTTGGGCGGGACAAACACTGAAGCTTTCTTT.